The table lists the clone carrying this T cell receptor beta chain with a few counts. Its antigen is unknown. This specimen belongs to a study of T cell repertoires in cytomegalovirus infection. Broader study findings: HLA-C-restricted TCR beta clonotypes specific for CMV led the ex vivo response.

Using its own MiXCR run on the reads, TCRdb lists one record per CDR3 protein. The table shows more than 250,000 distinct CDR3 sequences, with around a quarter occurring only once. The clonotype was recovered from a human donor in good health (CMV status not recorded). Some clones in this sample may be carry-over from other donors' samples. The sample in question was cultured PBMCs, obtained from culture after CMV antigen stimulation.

The chain's CDR3 is CASSLVGDREGRSPLHF. The CDR3 nucleotides are TGTGCCAGCAGCTTAGTAGGGGACAGGGAAGGCCGTTCACCCCTCCACTTT. The chain carries TRBV7-2 and TRBJ1-6; 9 bases line up with TRBD1. Per the germline V gene, CDR1 is SGHTA and CDR2 is FQGNSA. The V gene end was trimmed by 1 base and the J gene end by 9 bases; junction bases not matched to a gene: 10. The CDR3 is 17 residues long. Variable domain in full (rest from reference TRBV7-2 and TRBJ1-6): GAGVSQSPSNKVTEKGKDVELRCDPISGHTALYWYRQSLGQGLEFLIYFQGNSAPDKSGLPSDRFSAERTGGSVSTLTIQRTQQEDSAVYLCASSLVGDREGRSPLHFGNGTRLTVT.